Listed here are 19 T cell receptor beta chains from one sample, sequenced in a study of shared clonotypes between healthy human individuals. Assay used: immunoSEQ multiplex PCR; TCRdb lists only in-frame clones, some missing. The data contain over 2 million clones, around 96% of them singletons. CD45RO-negative, CCR7-selected cells formed the naive CD8 fraction, which excluded terminally differentiated effector memory CD45RA+ cells. Sequencing was performed on naive CD8+ T cells sorted from blood. The receptors derive from a man in his late teens or twenties in good health.

Only a few counts were recorded for this clone. The CDR3, as DNA: TGTGCCAGCAGCGGCTGGGACTCTGGGGCCAACGTCCTGACTTTC. Its translation is CASSGWDSGANVLTF. The chain combines TRBV28 with TRBJ2-6; D is unclear. Germline V lookup: CDR1 MDHEN, CDR2 SYDVKM. The CDR3 runs 15 residues. The V end was cut by 6 bases, the J end by 0 bases, with 9 bases between. Based on the CDR3 plus reference TRBV28 and TRBJ2-6, the full variable domain is DVKVTQSSRYLVKRTGEKVFLECVQDMDHENMFWYRQDPGLGLRLIYFSYDVKMKEKGDIPEGYSVSREKKERFSLILESASTNQTSMYLCASSGWDSGANVLTFGAGSRLTVL.

V usage is TRBV6-5 and J usage is TRBJ1-2, with 7 bases that match TRBD1. CDR1 and CDR2 (germline): MNHEY, SVGAGI. V was pared by 1 base and J by 6 bases, with 5 bases of the junction left unmatched. This CDR3 has 14 amino acids. The CDR3 DNA sequence: TGTGCCAGCAGTTACTACCAGGGGGTGGATGGCTACACCTTC. Encoded protein: CASSYYQGVDGYTF.

The gene calls are TRBV6-5 and TRBJ2-7; D is unresolved. Germline V gives CDR1 MNHEY, CDR2 SVGAGI. Trimming removed 0 bases at V and 0 bases at J, with 12 bases between. There are 16 residues in the CDR3. This chain's CDR3 is CASSYSMGQYSYEQYF. CDR3 nucleotide sequence: TGTGCCAGCAGTTACTCGATGGGCCAGTACTCCTACGAGCAGTACTTC.

The CDR3 protein is CASSYSTRGLYEQYF. Written as DNA, the CDR3 is TGTGCCAGCAGTTACTCGACGCGGGGGCTGTACGAGCAGTACTTC. This chain connects TRBV6-5 to TRBJ2-7, with a tentative D call TRBD2 (7 bases). The CDR3 loop spans 15 amino acids. The V and J ends lost 0 bases and 4 bases respectively, with 13 bases between them. CDR1 and CDR2 from the germline V gene are MNHEY and SVGAGI.

In its sample, this clone was seen once. The chain couples TRBV9 to TRBJ1-4; D gene unclear. Germline V CDR1 and CDR2: SGDLS, YYNGEE. This CDR3 spans 16 amino acids. Between the trimmed V and J ends, which lost 0 bases and 8 bases, there was a span of 17 bases. In nucleotides, the CDR3 is TGTGCCAGCAGCGTAGGCGGCAGTGCCCTGGAGGAAAAACTGTTTTTT. Translated, it gives CASSVGGSALEEKLFF.

The rearrangement joins TRBV6-1 to TRBJ1-1, with TRBD1 matching 8 bases. CDR1 MNHNS and CDR2 SASEGT come from the germline V gene. The CDR3 runs 13 residues. With 8 bases clipped from V and 5 bases from J, the junction kept 7 bases outside the gene matches. CDR3 sequence reads: CASRDRSRTEAFF. CDR3 nucleotide sequence: TGTGCCAGCCGGGACAGGTCCAGGACTGAAGCTTTCTTT.

The chain recombines TRBV29-1 with TRBJ2-6; TRBD1 or TRBD2 may be the D gene (7 bases each). The V and J ends lost 4 bases and 3 bases respectively, with 25 bases between them. CDR1 and CDR2 from the germline V gene are SQVTM and ANQGSEA. The CDR3 runs 19 residues. The CDR3 here is CSVVGTTGTAEGGANVLTF. The CDR3 coding sequence is TGCAGCGTTGTCGGGACTACCGGGACAGCCGAGGGTGGGGCCAACGTCCTGACTTTC.

V and J are TRBV9 and TRBJ2-7; D might be TRBD1 or TRBD2, each matching 5 bases. V was trimmed by 3 bases and J by 5 bases, leaving 6 bases between them. Per germline, CDR1 SGDLS and CDR2 YYNGEE. The CDR3 spans 11 residues. The CDR3 DNA is TGTGCCAGCAGCGGGGACCACGAGCAGTACTTC. It codes for CASSGDHEQYF.

This sequence joins TRBV2 and TRBJ1-2; D not resolved. Trimming left V 3 bases short and J 2 bases short, with 10 bases between. The germline CDR1 and CDR2 sequences are SNHLY and FYNNEI. The CDR3 is 14 amino acids. The CDR3 sequence is CASSDFADNYGYTF. CDR3 in DNA: TGTGCCAGCAGTGATTTCGCTGACAACTATGGCTACACCTTC. The full variable domain, in which reference TRBV2 and TRBJ1-2 provide the parts outside the CDR3, is EPEVTQTPSHQVTQMGQEVILRCVPISNHLYFYWYRQILGQKVEFLVSFYNNEISEKSEIFDDQFSVERPDGSNFTLKIRSTKLEDSAMYFCASSDFADNYGYTFGSGTRLTVV.

The chain is built from TRBV30 and TRBJ1-2; TRBD1 might be the D (6 bases). This CDR3 spans 16 amino acids. Germline V lookup: CDR1 GTSNPN, CDR2 SVGIG (reference sequence). Trimming cost V 2 bases and J 0 bases, with 16 bases left between them. The CDR3: CAWSTTWGAANYGYTF. The CDR3 DNA follows: TGTGCCTGGAGTACTACATGGGGGGCAGCTAACTATGGCTACACCTTC.

A word on this clone: The identical CDR3 is also encoded by other nucleotide sequences in the sample. The chain employs TRBV27 and TRBJ2-1, with TRBD2 as a possible D gene (5 bases). The V gene lost 2 bases and the J gene lost 4 bases, with 6 bases spanning the gap. The CDR3 has 13 amino acids. CDR1 and CDR2 (germline): MNHEY, SMNVEV (reference sequence). The CDR3 reads CASSLGGYNEQFF. The CDR3 coding sequence is TGTGCCAGCAGTTTAGGAGGTTACAATGAGCAGTTCTTC.

This clone occurred once. The chain employs TRBV28 and TRBJ1-1; TRBD1 might be the D (6 bases). V lost 5 bases and J lost 2, with 18 bases in between. Germline CDR1 and CDR2: MDHEN and SYDVKM. CDR3 size: 16 residues. The CDR3 loop reads CASSPDRMVINTEAFF. The DNA of the CDR3 is TGTGCCAGCAGTCCGGACAGAATGGTAATTAACACTGAAGCTTTCTTT.

The chain links TRBV13 to TRBJ2-3; 9 bases are shared with TRBD2. Germline CDR1 and CDR2: PRHDT and FYEKMQ (reference sequence). This CDR3 is 14 amino acids long. Unmatched junction bases numbered 8, after V lost 7 bases and J lost 6 bases. The CDR3 DNA follows: TGTGCCAGCAAAACGCGGGGGGGCGAGGATACGCAGTATTTT. Protein sequence: CASKTRGGEDTQYF.

This chain uses TRBV14 with TRBJ1-2; tentative D call: TRBD1 (6 bases). From germline, CDR1 is SGHDN and CDR2 FVKESK. With 6 bases removed from V and 4 bases from J, the gap between germline ends came to 15 bases. The CDR3 has 14 amino acids. In DNA form, the CDR3 reads TGTGCCAGCAGGAAAACAGGGTTGAGCTATGGCTACACCTTC. Translated: CASRKTGLSYGYTF.

Only one count was recorded for this clone. J is TRBJ2-7 and V is TRBV7-8; the D gene is possibly TRBD2 (8 bases). Germline V gene lookup returns CDR1 SGHVS and CDR2 FQNEAQ. The V end lost 4 bases, the J end lost 2 bases, and 18 bases lay between the germline ends. CDR3 size: 16 residues. For the CDR3, the DNA is TGTGCCAGCAGCTACGGGAGGGGGGACAGTCCCTACGAGCAGTACTTC. It translates to CASSYGRGDSPYEQYF.

The chain carries TRBV4-1 and TRBJ2-1; 11 bases map to TRBD2. The CDR3 spans 14 residues. Looked up from germline, CDR1 is MGHRA and CDR2 is YSYEKL. V lost 3 bases to trimming and J lost 8 bases; unmatched junction nucleotides: 3. The CDR3 DNA is TGCGCCAGCAGCCATAGGACTAGCGGGTATGAGCAGTTCTTC. This gives the protein CASSHRTSGYEQFF.

The rearrangement uses TRBV9 and TRBJ2-7, with 12 bases identical to TRBD2. Germline V CDR1 and CDR2: SGDLS, YYNGEE. The V gene end was trimmed by 3 bases and the J gene end by 6 bases; junction bases not matched to a gene: 7. This CDR3 spans 15 amino acids. CDR3: CASSALAGGNGEQYF. The CDR3 bases are TGTGCCAGCAGCGCCCTAGCGGGAGGGAACGGCGAGCAGTACTTC.

The table lists this clone with a count of one. The V gene is TRBV13, the J gene TRBJ2-2, with 10 bases fitting TRBD1. CDR1 is PRHDT and CDR2 is FYEKMQ in the germline V gene (reference sequence). V was clipped by 5 bases and J by 5 bases; unmatched bases: 11. This CDR3 has 17 amino acids. CDR3 sequence reads: CASSPYGDRGETGELFF. CDR3 nucleotides: TGTGCCAGCAGCCCCTACGGGGACAGGGGAGAGACCGGGGAGCTGTTTTTT. Full variable domain (remainder filled in from reference TRBV13 and TRBJ2-2): AAGVIQSPRHLIKEKRETATLKCYPIPRHDTVYWYQQGPGQDPQFLISFYEKMQSDKGSIPDRFSAQQFSDYHSELNMSSLELGDSALYFCASSPYGDRGETGELFFGEGSRLTVL.

Remarks on this clone: The identical CDR3 is also encoded by other nucleotide sequences in the sample. The chain employs TRBV29-1 and TRBJ2-7; TRBD2 matches at 11 bases. This CDR3 comprises 15 residues. With 1 base clipped from V and 1 base from J, the junction kept 3 bases outside the gene matches. Germline V gene data show CDR1 as SQVTM and CDR2 as ANQGSEA. CDR3 amino acids: CSVEGTSGSSYEQYF. In DNA, the CDR3 is TGCAGCGTTGAAGGCACTAGCGGGAGTTCCTACGAGCAGTACTTC.